This T cell receptor beta chain was identified during a study of blood T cell repertoires in COVID-19. Enrollees, about 18 to 89 years old, lived in some 24 US areas. Recovered status in Cohort 3 required two negative PCRs, clearance, or symptom resolution. This CDR3 is built from 14 residues. V was trimmed by 2 bases and J by 4 bases, leaving 10 bases between them. Germline V lookup: CDR1 MNHEY, CDR2 SVGAGI. Profiled with immunoSEQ multiplex PCR; TCRdb holds only in-frame clones, not every one. The sample comprises just over 300,000 clones, around 84% of which are singletons, and less than 4.5% rests with the top ten.

This chain links TRBV6-5 with TRBJ2-3, with D possibly TRBD1 on 6 matching bases. The TCR sequence derives from a man younger than 45 who had recovered from COVID-19. Sequencing was done on a sample of PBMCs or T cells enriched from blood (not recorded which). CDR3: CASSYGQLADTQYF. The CDR3, as DNA: TGTGCCAGCAGTTACGGACAGTTAGCAGATACGCAGTATTTT.